These 10 T cell receptor beta chains came from one sample sequenced in a study of Graves' ophthalmopathy and Graves' hyperthyroidism. TCR beta CDR3 amplification used RNA transcripts. After a first-round RT-PCR with HTBI primers, a second-round multiplex PCR was run. From the multiplex PCR reads, TCRdb called clonotypes with MiXCR, one entry per CDR3 protein. The sample yields about 400,000 distinct CDR3 sequences, approximately 20% seen once. The sequenced sample consisted of peripheral blood. Source of these receptors: a woman between 18 and 29 years old with Graves' ophthalmopathy.

This clonotype has ten or more counts. CDR3: CASSSRGQPQHF. For the CDR3, the DNA is TGTGCCAGCAGCAGCAGAGGTCAGCCCCAGCATTTT. The gene calls are TRBV12-3 or TRBV12-4 and TRBJ1-5, with D unclear. This CDR3 is built from 12 residues. V shed 6 bases and J shed 6 bases, with 9 bases lying between them.

The chain carries TRBV6-2 or TRBV6-3 and TRBJ1-6; 7 bases match TRBD1. The CDR3 extends over 14 amino acids. The V gene's germline CDR1 is MNHEY and CDR2 SVGEGT. The trim removed 4 bases at V and 7 bases at J, leaving 4 bases unmatched. In DNA form, the CDR3 reads TGTGCCAGCAGTTCCGGGACAGAAAATTCACCCCTCCACTTT. It specifies CASSSGTENSPLHF.

There are many counts of this clonotype. The chain links TRBV5-6 to TRBJ2-5; D is unresolved. Trimming took off 4 bases at V and 2 bases at J, with 12 bases between the two ends. The CDR3 runs 14 residues. Germline V gene sequence: CDR1 SGHDT, CDR2 YYEEEE. The CDR3 region is CASSRLVGQETQYF. The CDR3 DNA reads as TGTGCCAGCAGCCGGTTAGTAGGACAAGAGACCCAGTACTTC.

This clonotype was observed many times. V is TRBV30 and J is TRBJ1-1; 7 bases fit TRBD1. Germline CDR1 reads GTSNPN; CDR2 reads SVGIG (reference sequence). The CDR3 has 14 residues. J gave up 3 bases and V 3 bases, and 7 bases lay outside the gene matches. The CDR3 loop is CAWRDQGGYTEAFF. Written as DNA, the CDR3 is TGTGCCTGGAGAGATCAGGGGGGCTACACTGAAGCTTTCTTT.

This clonotype was detected many times. The chain carries TRBV11-2 and TRBJ2-6; D gene unclear. The CDR3 runs to 18 residues. V gave up 2 bases and J gave up 0 bases, with 14 bases separating them. Germline V lookup: CDR1 SGHAT, CDR2 FQNNGV. CDR3 bases: TGTGCCAGCAGCTTAAAGTCTTCCAGACGCTCTGGGGCCAACGTCCTGACTTTC. Its translation: CASSLKSSRRSGANVLTF.

There are many counts of this clonotype. The chain uses TRBV7-9 and TRBJ1-3; no clear D gene. The CDR3 covers 15 residues. V lost 5 bases to trimming and J lost 3 bases, with 14 bases between them. Germline CDR1 reads SEHNR; CDR2 reads FQNEAQ (reference sequence). CDR3 sequence: CASSPESTIGNTIYF. For the CDR3, the DNA is TGTGCCAGCAGCCCTGAGAGTACTATTGGAAACACCATATATTTT.

The sample holds many counts of this clonotype. V and J are TRBV11-2 and TRBJ2-6; D is uncertain. In germline, CDR1 is SGHAT, CDR2 FQNNGV. V lost 4 bases and J lost 0, with 10 bases in between. CDR3 length: 16 residues. The CDR3 protein is CASSSSPFSGANVLTF. As DNA, the CDR3 is TGTGCCAGCAGCTCCTCTCCCTTCTCTGGGGCCAACGTCCTGACTTTC. Drawing the rest from reference TRBV11-2 and TRBJ2-6, the complete variable domain is EAGVAQSPRYKIIEKRQSVAFWCNPISGHATLYWYQQILGQGPKLLIQFQNNGVVDDSQLPKDRFSAERLKGVDSTLKIQPAKLEDSAVYLCASSSSPFSGANVLTFGAGSRLTVL.

The sample holds many counts of this clonotype. The chain is built from TRBV6-1 and TRBJ2-3; D uncertain. V was pared by 9 bases and J by 5 bases, with 21 bases between. CDR3 length: 15 residues. The germline gives CDR1 MNHNS, CDR2 SASEGT. CDR3 amino acids: CASSGLPRLIDTQYF. The CDR3 coding sequence is TGTGCCAGTTCGGGCCTCCCTAGGTTAATAGATACGCAGTATTTT.

This clonotype was detected many times. The chain uses TRBV6-2 or TRBV6-3 and TRBJ1-1, with 8 bases aligning to TRBD1. Germline CDR1 and CDR2: MNHEY and SVGEGT. The CDR3 consists of 16 residues. With V trimmed by 2 bases and J by 5 bases, 10 bases remained unmatched. CDR3 DNA sequence: TGTGCCAGCAGTTACACGCCCCGACAGGGGTATACTGAAGCTTTCTTT. It specifies CASSYTPRQGYTEAFF.

This clonotype was seen at least ten times. The rearrangement uses TRBV7-2 and TRBJ2-7, with D uncertain. This CDR3 region has 14 residues. Per germline, CDR1 SGHTA and CDR2 FQGNSA. V was shortened by 2 bases and J by 5 bases, with 13 bases between the two germline ends. DNA for the CDR3: TGTGCCAGCAGCTTAAGAACCTGGGTCCACGAGCAGTACTTC. Translating it yields CASSLRTWVHEQYF.